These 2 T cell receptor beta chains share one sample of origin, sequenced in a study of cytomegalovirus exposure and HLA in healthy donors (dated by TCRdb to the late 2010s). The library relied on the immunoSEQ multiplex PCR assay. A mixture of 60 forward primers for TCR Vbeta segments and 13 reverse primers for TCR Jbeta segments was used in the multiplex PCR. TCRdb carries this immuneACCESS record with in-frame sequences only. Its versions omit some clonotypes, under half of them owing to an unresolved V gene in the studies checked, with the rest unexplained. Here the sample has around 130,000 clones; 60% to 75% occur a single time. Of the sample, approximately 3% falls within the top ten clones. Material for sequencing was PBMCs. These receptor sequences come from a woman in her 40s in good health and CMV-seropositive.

The CDR3 bases are TGTGCCAGCTCACCACGGGGGCAGGGACAGGAGGAAAAACTGTTTTTT. Translation: CASSPRGQGQEEKLFF. This rearrangement joins TRBV18 to TRBJ1-4; 8 bases line up with TRBD1. With V trimmed by 1 base and J by 8 bases, 9 bases remained unmatched. This CDR3 has 16 residues. Germline V gene data show CDR1 as KGHSH and CDR2 as LQKENI.

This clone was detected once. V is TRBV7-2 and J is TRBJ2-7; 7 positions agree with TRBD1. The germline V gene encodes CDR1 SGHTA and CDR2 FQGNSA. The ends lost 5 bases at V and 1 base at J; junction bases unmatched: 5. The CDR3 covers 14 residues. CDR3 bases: TGTGCCAGCAGCCCTACGACAGGGTCCTACGAGCAGTACTTC. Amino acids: CASSPTTGSYEQYF.